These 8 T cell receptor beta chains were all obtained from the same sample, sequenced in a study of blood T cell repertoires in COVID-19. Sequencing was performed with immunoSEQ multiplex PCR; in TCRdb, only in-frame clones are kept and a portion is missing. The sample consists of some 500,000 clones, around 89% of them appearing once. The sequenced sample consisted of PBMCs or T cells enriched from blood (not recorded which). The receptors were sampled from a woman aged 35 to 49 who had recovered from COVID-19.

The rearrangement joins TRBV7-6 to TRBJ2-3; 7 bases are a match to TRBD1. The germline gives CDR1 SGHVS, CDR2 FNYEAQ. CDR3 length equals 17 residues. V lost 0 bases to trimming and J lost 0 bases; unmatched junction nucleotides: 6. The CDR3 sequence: CASSLASQGSSTDTQYF. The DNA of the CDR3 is TGTGCCAGCAGCTTAGCGTCACAGGGGTCTAGCACAGATACGCAGTATTTT.

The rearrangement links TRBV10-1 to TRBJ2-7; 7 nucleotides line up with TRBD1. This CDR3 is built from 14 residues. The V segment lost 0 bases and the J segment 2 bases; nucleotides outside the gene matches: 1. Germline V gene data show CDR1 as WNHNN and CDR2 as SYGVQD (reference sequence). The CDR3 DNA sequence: TGCGCCAGCAGTGAGTCCGGGACAGCCTACGAGCAGTACTTC. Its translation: CASSESGTAYEQYF.

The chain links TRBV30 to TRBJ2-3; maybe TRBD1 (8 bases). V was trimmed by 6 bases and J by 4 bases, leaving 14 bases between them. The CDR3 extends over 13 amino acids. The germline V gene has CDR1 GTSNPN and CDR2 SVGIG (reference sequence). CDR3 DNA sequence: TGTGCCTGCTCCACAGGGGGGGCAGATACGCAGTATTTT. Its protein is CACSTGGADTQYF.

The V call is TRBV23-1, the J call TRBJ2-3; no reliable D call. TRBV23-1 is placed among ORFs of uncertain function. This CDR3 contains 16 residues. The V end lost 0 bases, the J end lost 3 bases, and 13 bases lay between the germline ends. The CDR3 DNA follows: TGCGCCAGCAGTCAATCCCTGCAGGTTGTTACAGATACGCAGTATTTT. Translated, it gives CASSQSLQVVTDTQYF.

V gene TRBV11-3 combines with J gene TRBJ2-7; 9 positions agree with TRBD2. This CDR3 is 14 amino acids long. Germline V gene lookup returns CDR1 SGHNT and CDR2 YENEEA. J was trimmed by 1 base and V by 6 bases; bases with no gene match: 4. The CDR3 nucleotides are TGTGCCAGCAGAATGACTAGCGGTTCCTACGAGCAGTACTTC. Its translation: CASRMTSGSYEQYF. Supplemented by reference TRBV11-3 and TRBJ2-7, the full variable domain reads EAGVVQSPRYKIIEKKQPVAFWCNPISGHNTLYWYLQNLGQGPELLIRYENEEAVDDSQLPKDRFSAERLKGVDSTLKIQPAELGDSAVYLCASRMTSGSYEQYFGPGTRLTVT.

CDR3 amino acids: CSVQEVSGNTIYF. The CDR3 DNA is TGCAGCGTCCAGGAGGTTTCTGGAAACACCATATATTTT. This chain links TRBV29-1 with TRBJ1-3; D unclear. Germline lookup yields CDR1 SQVTM and CDR2 ANQGSEA. The CDR3 runs 13 residues. Trimming left V 6 bases short and J 1 base short, with 10 bases between.

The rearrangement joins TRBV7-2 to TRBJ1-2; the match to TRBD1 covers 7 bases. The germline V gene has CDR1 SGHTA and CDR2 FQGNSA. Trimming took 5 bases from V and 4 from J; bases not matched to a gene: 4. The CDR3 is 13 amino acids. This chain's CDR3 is CASSLTGSYGYTF. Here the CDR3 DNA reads TGTGCCAGCAGCCTGACAGGGTCCTATGGCTACACCTTC. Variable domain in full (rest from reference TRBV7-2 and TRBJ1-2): GAGVSQSPSNKVTEKGKDVELRCDPISGHTALYWYRQSLGQGLEFLIYFQGNSAPDKSGLPSDRFSAERTGGSVSTLTIQRTQQEDSAVYLCASSLTGSYGYTFGSGTRLTVV.

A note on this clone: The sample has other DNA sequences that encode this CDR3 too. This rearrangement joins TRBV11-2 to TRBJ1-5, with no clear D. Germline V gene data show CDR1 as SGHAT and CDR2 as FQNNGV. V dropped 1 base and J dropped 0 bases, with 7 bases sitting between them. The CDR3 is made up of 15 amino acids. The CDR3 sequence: CASSLGQNSNQPQHF. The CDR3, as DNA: TGTGCCAGCAGCTTAGGGCAGAATAGCAATCAGCCCCAGCATTTT.